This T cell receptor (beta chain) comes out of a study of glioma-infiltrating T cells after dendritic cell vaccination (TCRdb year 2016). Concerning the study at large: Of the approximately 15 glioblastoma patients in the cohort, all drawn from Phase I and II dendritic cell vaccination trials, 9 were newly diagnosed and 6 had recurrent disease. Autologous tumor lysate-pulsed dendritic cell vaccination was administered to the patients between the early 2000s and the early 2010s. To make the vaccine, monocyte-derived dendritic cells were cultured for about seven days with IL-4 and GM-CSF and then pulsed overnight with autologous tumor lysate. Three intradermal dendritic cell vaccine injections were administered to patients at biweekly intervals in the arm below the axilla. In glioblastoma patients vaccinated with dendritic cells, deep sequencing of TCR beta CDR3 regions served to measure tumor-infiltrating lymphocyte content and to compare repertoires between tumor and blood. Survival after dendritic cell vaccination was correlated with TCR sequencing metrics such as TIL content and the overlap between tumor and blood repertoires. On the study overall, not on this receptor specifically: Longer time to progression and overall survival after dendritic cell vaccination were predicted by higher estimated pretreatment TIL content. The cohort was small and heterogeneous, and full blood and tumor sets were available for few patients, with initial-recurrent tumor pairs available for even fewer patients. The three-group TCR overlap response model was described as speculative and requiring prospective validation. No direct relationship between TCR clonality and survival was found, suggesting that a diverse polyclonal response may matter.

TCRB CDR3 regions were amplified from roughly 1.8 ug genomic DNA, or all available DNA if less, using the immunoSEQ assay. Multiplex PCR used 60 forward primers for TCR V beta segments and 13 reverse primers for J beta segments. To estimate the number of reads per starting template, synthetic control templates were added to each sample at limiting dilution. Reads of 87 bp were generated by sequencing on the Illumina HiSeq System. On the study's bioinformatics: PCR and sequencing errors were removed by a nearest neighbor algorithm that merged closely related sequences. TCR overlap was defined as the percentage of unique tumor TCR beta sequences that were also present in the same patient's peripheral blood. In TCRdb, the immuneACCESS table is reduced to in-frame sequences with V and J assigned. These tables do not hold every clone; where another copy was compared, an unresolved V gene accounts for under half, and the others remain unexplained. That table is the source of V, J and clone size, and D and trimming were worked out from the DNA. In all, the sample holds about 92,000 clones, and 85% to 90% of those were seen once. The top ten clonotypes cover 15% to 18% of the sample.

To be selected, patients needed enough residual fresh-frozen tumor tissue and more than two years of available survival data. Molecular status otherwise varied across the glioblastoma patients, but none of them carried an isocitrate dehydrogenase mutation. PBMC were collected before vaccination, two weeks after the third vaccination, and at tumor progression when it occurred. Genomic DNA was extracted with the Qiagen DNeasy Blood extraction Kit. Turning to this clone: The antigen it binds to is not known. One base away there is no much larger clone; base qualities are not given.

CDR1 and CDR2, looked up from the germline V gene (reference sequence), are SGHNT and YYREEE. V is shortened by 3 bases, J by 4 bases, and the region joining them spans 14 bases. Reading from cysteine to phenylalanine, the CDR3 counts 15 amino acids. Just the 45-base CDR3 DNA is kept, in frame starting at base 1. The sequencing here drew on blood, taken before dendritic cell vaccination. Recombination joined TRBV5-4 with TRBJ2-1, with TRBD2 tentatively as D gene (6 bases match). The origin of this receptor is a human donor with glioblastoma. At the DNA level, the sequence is TGTGCCAGCAGCTCATCTCGGGACTCATACAATGAGCAGTTCTTC. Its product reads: CASSSSRDSYNEQFF.